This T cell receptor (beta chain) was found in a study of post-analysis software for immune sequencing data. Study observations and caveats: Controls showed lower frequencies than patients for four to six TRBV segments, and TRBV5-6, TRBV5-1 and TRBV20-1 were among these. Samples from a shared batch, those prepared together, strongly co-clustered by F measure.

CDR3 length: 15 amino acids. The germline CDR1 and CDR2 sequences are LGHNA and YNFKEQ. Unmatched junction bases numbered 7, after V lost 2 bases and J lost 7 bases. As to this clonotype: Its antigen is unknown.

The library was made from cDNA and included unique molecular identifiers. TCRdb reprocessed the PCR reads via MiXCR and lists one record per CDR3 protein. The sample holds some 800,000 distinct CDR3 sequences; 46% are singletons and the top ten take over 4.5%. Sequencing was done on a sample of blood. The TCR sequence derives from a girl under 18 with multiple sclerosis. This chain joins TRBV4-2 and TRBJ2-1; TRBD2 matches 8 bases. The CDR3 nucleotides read TGTGCCAGCAGCCAATCCCCCAGCGGGAGAAATGAGCAGTTCTTC. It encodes CASSQSPSGRNEQFF.